What follows are 5 T cell receptor beta chains derived from one specimen sequenced in a study of blood T cell repertoires in COVID-19. TCRdb keeps only in-frame clones here, not all; method: immunoSEQ multiplex PCR. The profile shows some 390,000 clones, approximately 89% of them singletons. The specimen was peripheral blood. These TCRs come from a woman between 40 and 55 years old with COVID-19, enrolled during active disease.

The chain couples TRBV18 to TRBJ2-5; 7 bases align to TRBD1. CDR1 is KGHSH and CDR2 is LQKENI in the germline V gene. CDR3 length equals 15 residues. V was clipped by 3 bases and J by 1 base; unmatched bases: 5. The CDR3 sequence: CASSPTGAVQETQYF. The CDR3 DNA reads as TGTGCCAGCTCACCTACAGGGGCGGTCCAAGAGACCCAGTACTTC.

V gene TRBV18 combines with J gene TRBJ1-5; D perhaps matches TRBD1 (6 bases). Trimming took 4 bases from V and 1 from J, leaving 8 bases between them. The CDR3 is made up of 14 amino acids. Germline V gene lookup returns CDR1 KGHSH and CDR2 LQKENI. CDR3 protein: CASSQGGSNQPQHF. In DNA, the CDR3 is TGTGCCAGCTCACAGGGGGGGAGCAATCAGCCCCAGCATTTT.

The CDR3 region has the DNA TGTGCCAGCAGCTTAGGACATATCGGTATCTATGGCTACACCTTC. Amino acid sequence: CASSLGHIGIYGYTF. The rearrangement uses TRBV5-6 and TRBJ1-2, with a tentative D call TRBD1 (5 bases). V lost 2 bases and J 4 bases, leaving 15 bases between the germline ends. CDR1 SGHDT and CDR2 YYEEEE come from the germline V gene. CDR3 length equals 15 residues.

Note on this clone: An end of the junction does not agree with germline; a read error may underlie this. CDR3 coding DNA: TGTGCCACCAGCTGGACAGGGAGGACACCCCTCCACTTT. It specifies CATSWTGRTPLHF. The chain has TRBV11-2 and TRBJ1-6, with 8 positions matching TRBD1. CDR3 length: 13 residues. The germline V gene has CDR1 SGHAT and CDR2 FQNNGV.

For this clone: A read error may produce the germline difference seen at one junction end. The chain links TRBV2 to TRBJ1-5; no firm D call. The germline gives CDR1 SNHLY, CDR2 FYNNEI. The CDR3 runs 14 residues. The CDR3 DNA follows: TGTGCCAGCAGGGAAGGGCTCACCCCTCTGCCCCAGCATTTT. As protein: CASREGLTPLPQHF.